The clone carrying this TCR beta chain came up many times. CDR1 and CDR2 (germline): SGHVS, FNYEAQ. The CDR3 length is 13 residues. J was trimmed by 6 bases and V by 5 bases; bases with no gene match: 5. The data originate from a study of kidney transplant recipient with SARS-CoV-2 infection. TCRdb called the reads again in MiXCR, with one record for every CDR3 protein. The sample holds roughly 250,000 distinct CDR3 sequences, under 30% seen once. Material: a blood sample, obtained at baseline and between days 110 and 120 from a kidney transplant recipient. The sequence came from a young adult male patient who had COVID-19 and was a kidney transplant recipient. Some T cells may be supplied by the graft donor. V and J are TRBV7-6 and TRBJ2-7; 9 bases fit TRBD1. The CDR3 sequence: CASSTGTGPEQYF. The CDR3 bases are TGTGCCAGCAGCACCGGGACAGGGCCCGAGCAGTACTTC.